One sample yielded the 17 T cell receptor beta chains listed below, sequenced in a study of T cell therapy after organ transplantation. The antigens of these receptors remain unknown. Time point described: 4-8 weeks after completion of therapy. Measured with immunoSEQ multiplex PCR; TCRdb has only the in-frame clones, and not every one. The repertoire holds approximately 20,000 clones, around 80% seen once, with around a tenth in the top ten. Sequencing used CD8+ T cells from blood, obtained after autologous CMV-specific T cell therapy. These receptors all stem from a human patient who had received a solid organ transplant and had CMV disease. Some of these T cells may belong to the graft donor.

The CDR3 bases are TGTGCCAGCAGCTTAGGCCAGACGGTTTACAATGAGCAGTTCTTC. Translating gives CASSLGQTVYNEQFF. The chain employs TRBV11-2 and TRBJ2-1; D gene uncertain. This CDR3 is built from 15 residues. Germline assignment: CDR1 SGHAT and CDR2 FQNNGV. V lost 1 base and J 4 bases, leaving 11 bases between the germline ends.

Written as DNA, the CDR3 is TGTGCCAGCATGCGGGCCCGACTGGACTATGGCTACACCTTC. Its protein product is CASMRARLDYGYTF. This chain uses TRBV7-9 with TRBJ1-2; D gene uncertain. Trimming took 7 bases from V and 3 from J, leaving 15 bases between them. Germline CDR1 and CDR2: SEHNR and FQNEAQ (reference sequence). The CDR3 extends over 14 amino acids.

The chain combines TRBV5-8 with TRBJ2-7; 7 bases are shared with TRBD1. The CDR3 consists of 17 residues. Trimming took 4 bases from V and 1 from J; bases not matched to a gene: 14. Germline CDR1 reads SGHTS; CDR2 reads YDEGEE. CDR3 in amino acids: CASSIEGLGQLSYEQYF. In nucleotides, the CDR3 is TGTGCCAGCAGCATTGAGGGGCTGGGACAGCTATCCTACGAGCAGTACTTC.

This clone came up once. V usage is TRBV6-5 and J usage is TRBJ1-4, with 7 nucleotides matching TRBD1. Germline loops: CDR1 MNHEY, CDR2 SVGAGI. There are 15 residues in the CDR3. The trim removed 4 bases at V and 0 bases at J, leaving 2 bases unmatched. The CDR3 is CASSSGQATNEKLFF. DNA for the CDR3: TGTGCCAGCAGTTCCGGACAGGCAACTAATGAAAAACTGTTTTTT.

The DNA of the CDR3 is TGCGCCAGCAGCTTGGGGGGGCGATATGGCTACACCTTC. It translates to CASSLGGRYGYTF. The V and J genes are TRBV5-1 and TRBJ1-2; D perhaps matches TRBD1 (6 bases). This CDR3 has 13 amino acids. The V and J ends lost 0 bases and 5 bases respectively, with 8 bases between them. The germline CDR1 and CDR2 sequences are SGHRS and YFSETQ.

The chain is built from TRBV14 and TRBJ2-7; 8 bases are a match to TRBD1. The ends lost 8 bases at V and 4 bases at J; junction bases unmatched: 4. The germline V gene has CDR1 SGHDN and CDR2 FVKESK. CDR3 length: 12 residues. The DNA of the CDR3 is TGTGCCAGCGGACAGGGAGCGTACGAGCAGTACTTC. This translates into CASGQGAYEQYF.

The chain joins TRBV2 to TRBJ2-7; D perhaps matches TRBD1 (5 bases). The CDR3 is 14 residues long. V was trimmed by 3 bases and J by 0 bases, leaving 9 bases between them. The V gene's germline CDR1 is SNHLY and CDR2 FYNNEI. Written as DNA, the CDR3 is TGTGCCAGCAGTGAGATTCAGGGCTCCTACGAGCAGTACTTC. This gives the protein CASSEIQGSYEQYF.

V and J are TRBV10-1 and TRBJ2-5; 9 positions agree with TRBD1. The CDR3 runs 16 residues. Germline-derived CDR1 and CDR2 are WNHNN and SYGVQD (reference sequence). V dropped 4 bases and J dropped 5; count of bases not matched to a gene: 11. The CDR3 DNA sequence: TGCGCCAGCAGTGCAACCGGGACAGGGCTTTCGGAGACCCAGTACTTC. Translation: CASSATGTGLSETQYF.

This CDR3 is CASSDSSGGRDTQYF. The DNA of the CDR3 is TGTGCCAGCAGTGACTCGTCGGGGGGGCGAGATACGCAGTATTTT. V gene TRBV6-4 combines with J gene TRBJ2-3, with 8 bases that match TRBD2. The CDR3 is made up of 15 amino acids. Germline CDR1 and CDR2: MRHNA and SNTAGT. The V gene end was trimmed by 0 bases and the J gene end by 5 bases; junction bases not matched to a gene: 4.

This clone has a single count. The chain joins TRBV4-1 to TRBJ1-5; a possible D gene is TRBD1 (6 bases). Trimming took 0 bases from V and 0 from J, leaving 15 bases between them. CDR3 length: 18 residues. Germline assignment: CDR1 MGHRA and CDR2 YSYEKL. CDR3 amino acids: CASSQDPGGTYSNQPQHF. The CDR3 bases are TGCGCCAGCAGCCAAGATCCGGGGGGCACATATAGCAATCAGCCCCAGCATTTT.

The CDR3 DNA sequence: TGTGCCAGCAGTTACGACCGGCCGAACACTGAAGCTTTCTTT. Amino acids: CASSYDRPNTEAFF. The V and J genes are TRBV6-5 and TRBJ1-1; D gene unclear. The germline V gene has CDR1 MNHEY and CDR2 SVGAGI. The CDR3 spans 14 residues. V lost 2 bases to trimming and J lost 1 base, with 8 bases between them.

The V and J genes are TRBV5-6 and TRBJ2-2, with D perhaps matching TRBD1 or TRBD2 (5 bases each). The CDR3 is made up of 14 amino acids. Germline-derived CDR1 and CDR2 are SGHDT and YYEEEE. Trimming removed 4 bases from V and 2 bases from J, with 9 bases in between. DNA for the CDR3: TGTGCCAGCAGCCCGGGACCTAACACCGGGGAGCTGTTTTTT. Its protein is CASSPGPNTGELFF.

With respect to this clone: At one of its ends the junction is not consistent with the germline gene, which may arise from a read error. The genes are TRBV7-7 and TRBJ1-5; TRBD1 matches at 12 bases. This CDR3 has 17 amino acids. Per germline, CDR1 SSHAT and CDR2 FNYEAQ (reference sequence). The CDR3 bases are TGTGCTAGCAGCCTGCGGGACAGGGGGCCGAGCAATCAGCCCCAGCATTTT. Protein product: CASSLRDRGPSNQPQHF.

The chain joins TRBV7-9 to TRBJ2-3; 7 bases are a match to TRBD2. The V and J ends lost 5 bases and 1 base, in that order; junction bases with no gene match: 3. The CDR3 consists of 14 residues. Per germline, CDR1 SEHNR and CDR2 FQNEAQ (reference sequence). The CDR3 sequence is CASSTAGGTDTQYF. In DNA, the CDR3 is TGTGCCAGCAGCACGGCGGGAGGCACAGATACGCAGTATTTT.

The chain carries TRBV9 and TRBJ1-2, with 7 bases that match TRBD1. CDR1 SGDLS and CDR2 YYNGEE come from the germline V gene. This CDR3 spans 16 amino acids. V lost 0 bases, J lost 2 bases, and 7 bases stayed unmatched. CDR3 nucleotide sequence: TGTGCCAGCAGCGTAGAGTGGACAGGAGGGAACTATGGCTACACCTTC. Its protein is CASSVEWTGGNYGYTF. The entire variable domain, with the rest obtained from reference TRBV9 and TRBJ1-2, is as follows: DSGVTQTPKHLITATGQRVTLRCSPRSGDLSVYWYQQSLDQGLQFLIQYYNGEERAKGNILERFSAQQFPDLHSELNLSSLELGDSALYFCASSVEWTGGNYGYTFGSGTRLTVV.

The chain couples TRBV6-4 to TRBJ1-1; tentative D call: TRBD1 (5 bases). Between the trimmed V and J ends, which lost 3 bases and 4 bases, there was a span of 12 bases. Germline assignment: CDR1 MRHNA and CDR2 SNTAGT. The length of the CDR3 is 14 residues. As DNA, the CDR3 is TGTGCCAGCAGTGAGACTCTGGGGGGCACTGAAGCTTTCTTT. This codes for CASSETLGGTEAFF.

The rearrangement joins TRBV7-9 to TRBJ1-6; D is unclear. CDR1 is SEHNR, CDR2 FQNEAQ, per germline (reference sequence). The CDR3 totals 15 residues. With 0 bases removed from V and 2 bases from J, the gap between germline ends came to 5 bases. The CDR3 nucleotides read TGTGCCAGCAGCTTAGCAGGGACCTATAATTCACCCCTCCACTTT. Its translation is CASSLAGTYNSPLHF.